This T cell receptor (beta chain) was retrieved from a study of blood T cell repertoires in COVID-19. Sequencing used immunoSEQ multiplex PCR; TCRdb keeps in-frame clones, though not all of them. The sample lists approximately 41,000 clones, about 89% occurring once. CDR1 and CDR2 from the germline V gene are SGHRS and YFSETQ. V trimming: 4 bases; J trimming: 5 bases; junction bases outside the gene matches: 6. The CDR3 spans 14 residues. The V gene is TRBV5-1, the J gene TRBJ1-1; TRBD1 aligns across 9 bases. Sequenced input: peripheral blood. The sequence derives from a man aged 45-65 years with active COVID-19. For the CDR3, the DNA is TGCGCCAGCAGCCCCGGGACAGGGTGGACTGAAGCTTTCTTT. Translation: CASSPGTGWTEAFF.